This entry is about one T cell receptor (beta chain). This entry belongs to a study of blood T cell repertoires in COVID-19. Looking at the study overall: T cells, B-cell-depleted T cells, or PBMCs provided the cDNA or gDNA that served as material.

In the study's own analysis: Reference gene primer amplification in the assay estimated nucleated cell counts. Produced via immunoSEQ multiplex PCR; TCRdb's table is partial and in-frame only. Clone size and the V and J calls come from that table; the DNA yielded D and trimming. The table shows roughly 97,000 clones, with over 60% occurring only once. Sequenced sample: peripheral blood. The sequence came from a man in his sixties or seventies with acute or convalescent COVID-19.

This CDR3 is CSVATRIETDTQYF. CDR3 nucleotides: TGCAGCGTAGCGACTCGAATAGAGACAGATACGCAGTATTTT. The rearrangement uses TRBV29-1 and TRBJ2-3, with unresolved D. Germline CDR1 is SQVTM and CDR2 is ANQGSEA. The CDR3 runs 14 residues. With 6 bases removed from V and 3 bases from J, the gap between germline ends came to 16 bases.